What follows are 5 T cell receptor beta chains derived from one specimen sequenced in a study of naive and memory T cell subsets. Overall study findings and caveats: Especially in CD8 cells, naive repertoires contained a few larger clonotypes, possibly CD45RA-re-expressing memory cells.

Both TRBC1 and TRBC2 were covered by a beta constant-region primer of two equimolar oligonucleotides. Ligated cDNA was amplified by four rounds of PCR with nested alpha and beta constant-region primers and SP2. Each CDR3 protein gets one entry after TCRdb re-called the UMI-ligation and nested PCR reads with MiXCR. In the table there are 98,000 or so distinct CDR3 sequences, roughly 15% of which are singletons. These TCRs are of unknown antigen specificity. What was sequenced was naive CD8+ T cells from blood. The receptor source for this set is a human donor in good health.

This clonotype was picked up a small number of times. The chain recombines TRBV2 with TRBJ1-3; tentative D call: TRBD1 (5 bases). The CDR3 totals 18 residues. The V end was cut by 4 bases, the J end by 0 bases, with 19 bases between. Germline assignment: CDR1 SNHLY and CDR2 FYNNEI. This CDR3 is CASSGSFGTVYSGNTIYF. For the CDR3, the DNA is TGTGCCAGCAGTGGCTCATTTGGGACGGTCTACTCTGGAAACACCATATATTTT.

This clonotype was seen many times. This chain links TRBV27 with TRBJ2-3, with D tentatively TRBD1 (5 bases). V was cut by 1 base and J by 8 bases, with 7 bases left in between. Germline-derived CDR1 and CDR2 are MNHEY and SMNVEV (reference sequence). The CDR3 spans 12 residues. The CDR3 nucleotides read TGTGCCAGCAGTTTATTTGGGGCTACGCAGTATTTT. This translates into CASSLFGATQYF.

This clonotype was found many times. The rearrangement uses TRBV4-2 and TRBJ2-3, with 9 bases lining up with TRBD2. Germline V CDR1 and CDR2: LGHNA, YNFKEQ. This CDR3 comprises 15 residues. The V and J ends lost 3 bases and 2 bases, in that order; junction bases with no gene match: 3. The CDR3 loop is CASSQVAGATDTQYF. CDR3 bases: TGTGCCAGCAGCCAGGTAGCGGGGGCCACAGATACGCAGTATTTT.

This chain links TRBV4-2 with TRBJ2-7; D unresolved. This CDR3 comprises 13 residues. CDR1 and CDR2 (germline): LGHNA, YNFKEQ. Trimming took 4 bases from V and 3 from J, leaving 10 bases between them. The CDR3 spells CASSPNLGYEQYF. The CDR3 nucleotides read TGTGCCAGCAGCCCGAACCTAGGCTACGAGCAGTACTTC.

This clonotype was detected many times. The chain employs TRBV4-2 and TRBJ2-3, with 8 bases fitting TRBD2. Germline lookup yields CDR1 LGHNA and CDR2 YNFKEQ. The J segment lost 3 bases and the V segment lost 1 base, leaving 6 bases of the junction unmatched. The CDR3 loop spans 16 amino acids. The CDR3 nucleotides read TGTGCCAGCAGCCAAGTGAGAGCGGGAGCGACAGATACGCAGTATTTT. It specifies CASSQVRAGATDTQYF.